This TCR beta chain was identified during a study of T-cell reconstitution after alpha-beta-depleted transplantation in children. This clonotype was seen only a few times. V gave up 5 bases and J gave up 6 bases, with 13 bases separating them. Germline V gene data show CDR1 as SEHNR and CDR2 as FQNEAQ (reference sequence). The CDR3 length is 13 residues. Unique molecular identifiers were used to barcode this TCRbeta library. TCRdb recomputed calls from the PCR reads with MiXCR, one row per CDR3 protein. Here the sample spans roughly 590,000 distinct CDR3 sequences, approximately 17% being singletons. This TCR came from a human donor who donated a stem cell graft to a child with acute myeloid leukemia. The J gene is TRBJ1-1, the V gene TRBV7-9; D gene uncertain. The source was PBMCs from the stem cell graft donor, collected from the stem cell graft. CDR3 amino acids: CASSPDPGAEAFF. For the CDR3, the DNA is TGTGCCAGCAGCCCCGATCCTGGGGCTGAAGCTTTCTTT.